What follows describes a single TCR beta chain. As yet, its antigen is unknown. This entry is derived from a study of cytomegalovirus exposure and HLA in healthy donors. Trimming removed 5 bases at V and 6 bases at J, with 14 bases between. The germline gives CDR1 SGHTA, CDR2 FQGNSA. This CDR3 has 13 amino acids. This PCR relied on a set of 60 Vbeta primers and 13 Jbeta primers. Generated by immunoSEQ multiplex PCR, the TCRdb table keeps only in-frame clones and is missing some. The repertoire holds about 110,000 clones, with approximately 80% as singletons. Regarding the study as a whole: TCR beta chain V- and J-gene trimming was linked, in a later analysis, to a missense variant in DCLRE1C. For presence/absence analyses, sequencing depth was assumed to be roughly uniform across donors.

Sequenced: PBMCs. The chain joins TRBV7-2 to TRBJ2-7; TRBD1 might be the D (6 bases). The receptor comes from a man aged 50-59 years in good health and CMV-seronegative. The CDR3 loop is CASSPYLGAEQYF. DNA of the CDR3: TGTGCCAGCAGCCCCTACCTGGGGGCCGAGCAGTACTTC.